This record concerns one T cell receptor (beta chain) sequence. The target antigen is unknown. The sample is drawn from a study of OX40 agonist ivuxolimab in advanced cancers. Study-wide context: Of mixed ages from about 20 to 80 and averaging around 60 years, the group was approximately 84% male. Study outcomes and limitations: In general, CD8+ T cells held more expanded clones than CD4+ did, on average.

Repertoires were generated with immunoSEQ multiplex PCR, while TCRdb's copy carries only in-frame clones and drops some. Of tens of thousands of clones detected, approximately 80% appear once; the ten largest clones hold less than 0.9%. Germline trimming cut 7 bases from V and 3 bases from J; bases unmatched to any gene: 10. The CDR3 has 15 amino acids. Looked up from germline, CDR1 is WSHSY and CDR2 is SAAADI. The sequence came from an adult with an advanced solid tumor such as melanoma, head and neck, liver or kidney cancer. The material sequenced was CD4+ or CD8+ T cells sorted from blood, taken in a trial of the OX40 agonist ivuxolimab. This chain links TRBV10-2 with TRBJ2-7; 9 nucleotides match TRBD2. Here the CDR3 DNA reads TGCGCCAGCACCGACGTCCTAGCGGGGTACTACGAGCAGTACTTC. Amino acids: CASTDVLAGYYEQYF.